This TCR beta chain emerged from a study of shared clonotypes between healthy human individuals. Broader study findings: In the sorted subsets, rarefaction showed sequencing was incomplete despite large depth.

Libraries were prepared by immunoSEQ multiplex PCR; TCRdb keeps only in-frame clonotypes and omits some of them. This table holds about 2.4 million clones, approximately 94% found once. The CDR3 length is 18 residues. Germline values: CDR1 MNHEY, CDR2 SMNVEV (reference sequence). V gave up 1 base and J gave up 1 base; unmatched junction bases: 6. Worth noting for this clone: Its antigen is still unknown.

Those who donated, Caucasian adults without exception, all lived in Nashville, Tennessee. The sequence derives from a young man in good health. The V gene is TRBV27, the J gene TRBJ2-4, with 11 positions matching TRBD1. The specimen was naive CD4+ T cells sorted from blood. Subset given: CD45RA+ positively selected. DNA of the CDR3: TGTGCCAGCAGTTTATTGATGGGACAGGGGGGCGCCAAAAACATTCAGTACTTC. This sequence encodes CASSLLMGQGGAKNIQYF.